Listed below are T cell receptor beta chains from one sample, sequenced in a study of cytotoxic CD8 clonotypes in ibrutinib-treated CLL. The table came from immunoSEQ multiplex PCR; TCRdb's copy has only in-frame clones and leaves some out. Of approximately 100,000 clones in the sample, 58% were seen once. Sequencing was performed on PBMCs, taken after 24 months of ibrutinib treatment. These receptors all stem from a human donor with chronic lymphocytic leukemia. Both conserved end residues are part of each CDR3. The D gene is left open where the match is weak. Expanded clones get a size class; other rows say once, few or many, or leave the size out.

>TRBJ2-7|.|TRBV19|.
TGTGCCAGTAGCCGCCGGGCAGAAGTGTCCTACGAGCAGTACTTC
CASSRRAEVSYEQYF
>TRBJ2-7|.|TRBV6-1|.
TGTGCCAGCAGGAGGGGGGTAGGGGTGGAAGCCGAGCAGTACTTC
CASRRGVGVEAEQYF
>TRBJ2-7|.|TRBV7-9|.
TGTGCCTCCTCGGGGGACTACGAGCAGTACTTC
CASSGDYEQYF
>TRBJ2-7|.|TRBV27|.
TGTGCCAGCAGTTTGGGGCCCGAGAGCTCCTACGAGCAGTACTTC
CASSLGPESSYEQYF
>TRBJ1-6|.|TRBV2|TRBD1
TGTGCCAGCAGTGGGGGAAAAGGGGGCAATAATTCACCCCTCCACTTT
CASSGGKGGNNSPLHF
>TRBJ1-1|.|TRBV5-3|TRBD1
TGTGCCAGAAGCTTGGGGGACAGGGTAAGCACTGAAGCTTTCTTT
CARSLGDRVSTEAFF
>TRBJ1-1|.|TRBV7-2|TRBD1
TGTGCCAGCAGCTGGGGACAGTCGAACACTGAAGCTTTCTTT
CASSWGQSNTEAFF
>TRBJ2-5|.|TRBV2|.
TGTGCCAGCAGTGTGGGCAGCAAAGAGACCCAGTACTTC
CASSVGSKETQYF
>TRBJ1-1|once|TRBV30|.
TGTGCCTGGAGTCCTCATAGAACCGCGACAAAAGCTTTCTTT
CAWSPHRTATKAFF
>TRBJ1-2|once|TRBV29-1|TRBD1
TGCAGCGGTAAACAGGGGTCGAACTATGGCTACACCTTC
CSGKQGSNYGYTF
>TRBJ2-7|.|TRBV25-1|TRBD1
TGTGCCACACAAAGACAGGGTTCCTACGAGCAGTACTTC
CATQRQGSYEQYF
>TRBJ2-1|.|TRBV5-1|TRBD1
TGCGCCAGCAGGTTTCACCGGGACAGAAACGACAATGAGCAGTTCTTC
CASRFHRDRNDNEQFF
>TRBJ1-1|.|TRBV25-1|.
TGTGCCAGCAGTGGGACCGGGGGCTATACTGAAGCTTTCTTT
CASSGTGGYTEAFF
>TRBJ1-1|.|TRBV29-1|.
TGCAGCGTTGATTGGGGGAAGAACACTGAAGCTTTCTTT
CSVDWGKNTEAFF
>TRBJ2-2|.|TRBV4-1|.
TGCGCCAGCAGCCAGGCCGGGGCAGGGGAAGGGGAGCTGTTTTTT
CASSQAGAGEGELFF
>TRBJ1-2|.|TRBV30|.
TGTGCCTGGACCTCCGGGGGCGGCTACACCTTC
CAWTSGGGYTF
>TRBJ2-5|.|TRBV4-1|TRBD1
TGCGCCAGCAGCCCTCCCCTGACAGGGCAAGAGACCCAGTACTTC
CASSPPLTGQETQYF
>TRBJ2-1|.|TRBV25-1|.
TGTGCCAGCAGTGACAGTGGGGGCTCCTACAATGAGCAGTTCTTC
CASSDSGGSYNEQFF
>TRBJ1-2|.|TRBV28|.
TGTGCCAGCAGTCTAGGGACGGACTATGGCTACACCTTC
CASSLGTDYGYTF
>TRBJ2-1|.|TRBV28|TRBD2
TGTGCCAGCAGTTTACCTAGCGGGGGCTCCTACAATGAGCAGTTCTTC
CASSLPSGGSYNEQFF
>TRBJ2-7|.|TRBV6-6|TRBD2
TGTGCCACCACGGGAGGATCCTACGAGCAGTACTTC
CATTGGSYEQYF
>TRBJ2-6|few|TRBV2|TRBD1
TGTGCCAGCGGCGGACAGGGTATGGCTGGGGCCAACGTCCTGACTTTC
CASGGQGMAGANVLTF
>TRBJ1-6|few|TRBV18|.
TGTGCCAGCTCACCGGGAGGGGCGTCTGATTCACCCCTCCACTTT
CASSPGGASDSPLHF
>TRBJ1-1|.|TRBV6-6|TRBD1
TGTGCCAGCAGTTACGGTAGGGGGCGGAACACTGAAGCTTTCTTT
CASSYGRGRNTEAFF
>TRBJ2-1|.|TRBV11-1|TRBD2
TGTGCCAGCAGCTTAGATAGGGGCGGGGGGCTCAACAATGAGCAGTTCTTC
CASSLDRGGGLNNEQFF
>TRBJ1-5|.|TRBV25-1|TRBD1
TGTGCCAGCAGTCCCGGGACAGGGGCTTATCAGCCCCAGCATTTT
CASSPGTGAYQPQHF
>TRBJ1-6|.|TRBV6-5|TRBD1
TGTGCCAGCAGTTACGGGACAGGCCGCAATTCACCCCTCCACTTT
CASSYGTGRNSPLHF
>TRBJ1-2|once|TRBV5-5|.
TGTGCCAGCAGCTTGGAGTTGGGCAGGGTGTTGTCGGGCTACACCTTC
CASSLELGRVLSGYTF
>TRBJ2-1|.|TRBV2|TRBD2
TGTGCCAGCAGCCTTTATGGGGGGGGAGGGAATGAGCAGTTCTTC
CASSLYGGGGNEQFF
>TRBJ1-1|.|TRBV25-1|TRBD1
TGTGCCAGCAGTGGGGGACAGCTGAACACTGAAGCTTTCTTT
CASSGGQLNTEAFF
>TRBJ2-3|.|TRBV4-3|TRBD2
TGCGCCAGCAGCCAAGAGGGAAGGAGCGGGGTTTCAGATACGCAGTATTTT
CASSQEGRSGVSDTQYF
>TRBJ2-3|.|TRBV27|.
TGTGCCAGCAGTTTATCGTTGGGGATTTCCGAGACAGATACGCAGTATTTT
CASSLSLGISETDTQYF
>TRBJ2-7|.|TRBV7-8|TRBD2
TGTGCCAGCAGCCCCAGACTAGCGGGGGTATACGAGCAGTACTTC
CASSPRLAGVYEQYF
>TRBJ1-5|few|TRBV30|TRBD1
TGTGCCTGGAGTGTAGGACAGGGGAATCAGCCCCAGCATTTT
CAWSVGQGNQPQHF
>TRBJ2-7|.|TRBV18|.
TGTGCCAGCTCACCAGGACAGGGAGGGGAGCAGTACTTC
CASSPGQGGEQYF
>TRBJ2-4|.|TRBV18|.
TGTGCCAGCTCACCGGTTCAGGGACCCCTAGCCAAAAACATTCAGTACTTC
CASSPVQGPLAKNIQYF
>TRBJ1-4|few|TRBV4-1|.
TGCGCCAGCAGCCTTGGGACCGCAACTAATGAAAAACTGTTTTTT
CASSLGTATNEKLFF
>TRBJ1-2|.|TRBV20-1|.
TGCAGTGCACCCCTTGGCGGCTACACCTTC
CSAPLGGYTF
>TRBJ2-3|.|TRBV9|.
TGTGCCAGCAGCGTAGGTTTTCAGGGAGATACGCAGTATTTT
CASSVGFQGDTQYF
>TRBJ1-2|many|TRBV29-1|.
TGCAGCGTTGAAGGTCAAGTAAACTATGGCTACACCTTC
CSVEGQVNYGYTF
>TRBJ2-1|.|TRBV29-1|.
TGCAGCGTTGAAGCAGACCACAATGAGCAGTTCTTC
CSVEADHNEQFF
>TRBJ2-5|many|TRBV5-1|TRBD1
TGCGCCAGCAGCTCCTGGGACAGGGTAACGGAGACCCAGTACTTC
CASSSWDRVTETQYF
>TRBJ1-5|.|TRBV27|TRBD1
TGTGCCAGCAGCTTAACAGGGGGCTGGGATCAGCCCCAGCATTTT
CASSLTGGWDQPQHF
>TRBJ1-5|.|TRBV25-1|TRBD1
TGTGCCAGAAGTCCCCGACCGGGACAGGCGTTTCAGCCCCAGCATTTT
CARSPRPGQAFQPQHF
>TRBJ2-1|few|TRBV7-8|.
TGTGCCAGCAGCCGACGCCCCTCGGCTTCAAACAATGAGCAGTTCTTC
CASSRRPSASNNEQFF
>TRBJ2-5|few|TRBV2|TRBD1
TGTGCCAGCAGACTCGGACAGGGGGAGACCCAGTACTTC
CASRLGQGETQYF
>TRBJ1-2|.|TRBV7-2|TRBD1
TGTGCCAGCAGCCCGGACAGGGGAACTCCTAGTGGCTACACCTTC
CASSPDRGTPSGYTF
>TRBJ1-1|.|TRBV18|.
TGTGCCAGCTCACCACGTACGGGGTCTGACACTGAAGCTTTCTTT
CASSPRTGSDTEAFF
>TRBJ2-1|few|TRBV25-1|.
TGTGCCAGCAGTGTGGGGAATGAGCAGTTCTTC
CASSVGNEQFF
>TRBJ2-1|few|TRBV7-6|TRBD2
TGTGCCAGCAGCTCACCCATGACTAGCGGGGGCCACAATGAGCAGTTCTTC
CASSSPMTSGGHNEQFF
>TRBJ2-4|.|TRBV4-2|.
TGTGCCAGCAGCCAAGAAGACTCCGCAGGAGATCGCTACTTC
CASSQEDSAGDRYF
>TRBJ2-3|.|TRBV18|TRBD1
TGTGCCAGCTCACGACAGGGGTCCGTAGTAACGGATACGCAGTATTTT
CASSRQGSVVTDTQYF
>TRBJ1-4|many|TRBV6-5|.
TGTGCCAGCAGTTACTCGTATACCGTGGGGGAACTGTTTTTT
CASSYSYTVGELFF